The source of this TCR beta chain is a study of T cells in Graves' hyperthyroidism and ophthalmopathy. Points from the study as a whole: In the analysis, a 13 V-J model separated ophthalmopathy from stable hyperthyroidism.

The V and J ends lost 6 bases and 7 bases, in that order; junction bases with no gene match: 7. Per the germline V gene, CDR1 is MNHNS and CDR2 is SASEGT. The length of the CDR3 is 13 residues. Regarding this clonotype: Its specificity is not known.

RNA transcripts provided the source from which TCR beta CDR3 regions were amplified. Primed by the HTBI set, a first-round RT-PCR was run on the TCR CDR3. TCRdb independently ran MiXCR on the multiplex PCR reads; one entry per CDR3 protein. The repertoire holds about 260,000 distinct CDR3 sequences, with less than 30% as singletons. Any patient presenting with uncontrolled infection, other autoimmune disease, pregnancy or lactation was left out. The chain couples TRBV6-1 to TRBJ1-2; 8 bases align to TRBD1. The sequenced sample was blood. This receptor was taken from a man in his forties with Graves' hyperthyroidism that later progressed to Graves' ophthalmopathy. The DNA of the CDR3 is TGTGCCAGCAGGCTCGGACAGGGCCGTGGCTACACCTTC. Translating gives CASRLGQGRGYTF.